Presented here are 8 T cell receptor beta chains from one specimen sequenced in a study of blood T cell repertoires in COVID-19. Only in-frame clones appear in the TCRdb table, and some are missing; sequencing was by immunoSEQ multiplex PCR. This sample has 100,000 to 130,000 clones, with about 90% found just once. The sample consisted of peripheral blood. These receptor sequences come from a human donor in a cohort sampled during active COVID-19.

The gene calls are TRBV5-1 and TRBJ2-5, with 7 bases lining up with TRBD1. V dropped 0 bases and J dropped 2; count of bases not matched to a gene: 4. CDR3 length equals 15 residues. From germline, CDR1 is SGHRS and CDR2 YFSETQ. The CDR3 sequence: CASSLGDRVQETQYF. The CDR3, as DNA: TGCGCCAGCAGCTTGGGCGACAGGGTGCAAGAGACCCAGTACTTC.

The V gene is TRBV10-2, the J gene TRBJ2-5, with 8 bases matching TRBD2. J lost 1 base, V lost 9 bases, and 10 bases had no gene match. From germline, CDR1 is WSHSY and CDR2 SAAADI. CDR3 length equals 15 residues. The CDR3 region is CASTEAGESQETQYF. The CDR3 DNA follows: TGCGCCAGTACAGAAGCGGGGGAGTCCCAAGAGACCCAGTACTTC.

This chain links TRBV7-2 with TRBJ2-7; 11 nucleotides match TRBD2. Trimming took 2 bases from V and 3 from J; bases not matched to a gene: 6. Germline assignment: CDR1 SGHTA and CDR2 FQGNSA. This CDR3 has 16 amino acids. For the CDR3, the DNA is TGTGCCAGCAGCTTAAATGTAGCGGGGGGGAGCTACGAGCAGTACTTC. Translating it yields CASSLNVAGGSYEQYF.

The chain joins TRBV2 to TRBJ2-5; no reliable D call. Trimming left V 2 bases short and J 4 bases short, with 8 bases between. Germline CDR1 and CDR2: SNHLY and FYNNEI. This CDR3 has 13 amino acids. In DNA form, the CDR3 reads TGTGCCAGCAGTGAAAGTAGGAGAGAGACCCAGTACTTC. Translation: CASSESRRETQYF.

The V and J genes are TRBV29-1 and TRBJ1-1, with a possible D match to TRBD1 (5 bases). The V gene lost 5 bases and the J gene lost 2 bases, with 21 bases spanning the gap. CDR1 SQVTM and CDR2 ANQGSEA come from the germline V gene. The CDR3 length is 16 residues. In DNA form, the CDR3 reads TGCAGCGTTTCCTCGTCCGGGACGGCGGGAAACACTGAAGCTTTCTTT. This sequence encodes CSVSSSGTAGNTEAFF.

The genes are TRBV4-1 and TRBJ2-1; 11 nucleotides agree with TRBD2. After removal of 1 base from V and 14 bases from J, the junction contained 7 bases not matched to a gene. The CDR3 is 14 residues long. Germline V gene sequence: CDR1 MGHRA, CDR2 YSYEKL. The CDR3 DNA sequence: TGCGCCAGCAGCCAAGGGCTAGCGGGAGGTAGGGAGTTCTTC. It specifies CASSQGLAGGREFF.

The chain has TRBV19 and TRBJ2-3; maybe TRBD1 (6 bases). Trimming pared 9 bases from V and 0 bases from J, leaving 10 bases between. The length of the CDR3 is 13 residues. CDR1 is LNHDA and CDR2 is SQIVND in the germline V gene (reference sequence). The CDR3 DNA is TGTGCCAGCGGGGACACTAGCACAGATACGCAGTATTTT. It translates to CASGDTSTDTQYF.

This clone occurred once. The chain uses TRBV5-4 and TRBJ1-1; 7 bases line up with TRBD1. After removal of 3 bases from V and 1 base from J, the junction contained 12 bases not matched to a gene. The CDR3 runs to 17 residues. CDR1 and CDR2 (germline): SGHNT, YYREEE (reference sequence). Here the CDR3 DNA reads TGTGCCAGCAGCTGGCCACCGGGACAGTCCCGGAACACTGAAGCTTTCTTT. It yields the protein CASSWPPGQSRNTEAFF.